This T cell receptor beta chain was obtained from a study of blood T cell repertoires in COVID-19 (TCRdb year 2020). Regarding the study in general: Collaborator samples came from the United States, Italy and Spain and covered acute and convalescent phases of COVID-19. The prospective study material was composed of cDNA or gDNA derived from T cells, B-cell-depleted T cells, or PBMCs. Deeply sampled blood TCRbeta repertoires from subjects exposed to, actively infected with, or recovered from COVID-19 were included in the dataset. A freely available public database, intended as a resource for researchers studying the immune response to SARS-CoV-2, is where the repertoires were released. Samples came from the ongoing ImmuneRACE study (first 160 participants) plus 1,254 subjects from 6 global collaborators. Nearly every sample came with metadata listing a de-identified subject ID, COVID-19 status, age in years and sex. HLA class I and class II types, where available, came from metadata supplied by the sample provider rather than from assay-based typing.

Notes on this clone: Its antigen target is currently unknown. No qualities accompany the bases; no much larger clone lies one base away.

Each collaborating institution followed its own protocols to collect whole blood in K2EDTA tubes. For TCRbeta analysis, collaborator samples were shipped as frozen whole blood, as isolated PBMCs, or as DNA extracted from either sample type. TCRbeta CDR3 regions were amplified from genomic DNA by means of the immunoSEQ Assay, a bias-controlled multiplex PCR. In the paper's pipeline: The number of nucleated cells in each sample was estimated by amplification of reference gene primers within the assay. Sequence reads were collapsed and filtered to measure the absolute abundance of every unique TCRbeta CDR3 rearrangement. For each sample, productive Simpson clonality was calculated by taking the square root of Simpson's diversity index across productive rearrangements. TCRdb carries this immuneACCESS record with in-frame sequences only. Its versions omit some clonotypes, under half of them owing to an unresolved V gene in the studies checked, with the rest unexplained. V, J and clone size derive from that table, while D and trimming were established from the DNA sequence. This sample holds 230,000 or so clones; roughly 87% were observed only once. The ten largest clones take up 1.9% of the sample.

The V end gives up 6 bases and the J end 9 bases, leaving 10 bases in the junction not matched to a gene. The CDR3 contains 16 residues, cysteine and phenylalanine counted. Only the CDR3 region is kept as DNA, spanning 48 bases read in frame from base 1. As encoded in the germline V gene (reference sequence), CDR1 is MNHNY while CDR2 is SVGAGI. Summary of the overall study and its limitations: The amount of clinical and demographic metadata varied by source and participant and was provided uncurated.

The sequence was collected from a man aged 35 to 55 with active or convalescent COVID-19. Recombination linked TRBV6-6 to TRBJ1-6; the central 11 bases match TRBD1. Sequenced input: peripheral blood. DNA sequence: TGTGCCAGCAGGGCAAGGACAGGGGGCGCGTCTTCACCCCTCCACTTT. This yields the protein CASRARTGGASSPLHF.